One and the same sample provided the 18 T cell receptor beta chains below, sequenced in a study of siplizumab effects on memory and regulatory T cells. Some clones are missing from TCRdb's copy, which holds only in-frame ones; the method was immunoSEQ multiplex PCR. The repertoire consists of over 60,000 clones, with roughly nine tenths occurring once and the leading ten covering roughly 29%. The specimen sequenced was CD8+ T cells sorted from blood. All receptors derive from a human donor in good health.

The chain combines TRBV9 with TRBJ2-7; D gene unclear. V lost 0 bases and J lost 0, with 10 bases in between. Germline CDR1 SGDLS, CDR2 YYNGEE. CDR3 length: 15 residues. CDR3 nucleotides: TGTGCCAGCAGCGTAGATGTGGCTTACTCCTACGAGCAGTACTTC. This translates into CASSVDVAYSYEQYF. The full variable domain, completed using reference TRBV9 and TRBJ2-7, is DSGVTQTPKHLITATGQRVTLRCSPRSGDLSVYWYQQSLDQGLQFLIQYYNGEERAKGNILERFSAQQFPDLHSELNLSSLELGDSALYFCASSVDVAYSYEQYFGPGTRLTVT.

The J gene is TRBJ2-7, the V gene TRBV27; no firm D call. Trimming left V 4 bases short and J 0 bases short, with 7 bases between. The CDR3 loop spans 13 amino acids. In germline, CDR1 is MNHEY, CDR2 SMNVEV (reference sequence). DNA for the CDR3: TGTGCCAGCAGTTATCAGGACTCCTACGAGCAGTACTTC. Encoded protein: CASSYQDSYEQYF.

CDR3 sequence reads: CASSLRQPQHF. The CDR3 DNA is TGCGCCAGCAGCCTGAGGCAGCCCCAGCATTTT. The rearrangement uses TRBV5-1 and TRBJ1-5; no clear D. The CDR3 totals 11 residues. Germline V gene sequence: CDR1 SGHRS, CDR2 YFSETQ. Between the trimmed V and J ends, which lost 4 bases and 7 bases, there was a span of 6 bases.

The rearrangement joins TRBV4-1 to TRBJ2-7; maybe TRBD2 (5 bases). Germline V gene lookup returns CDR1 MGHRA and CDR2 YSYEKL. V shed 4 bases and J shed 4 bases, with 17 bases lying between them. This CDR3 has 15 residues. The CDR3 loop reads CASSPGREPLYEQYF. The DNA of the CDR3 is TGCGCCAGCAGCCCGGGAAGGGAACCACTGTACGAGCAGTACTTC.

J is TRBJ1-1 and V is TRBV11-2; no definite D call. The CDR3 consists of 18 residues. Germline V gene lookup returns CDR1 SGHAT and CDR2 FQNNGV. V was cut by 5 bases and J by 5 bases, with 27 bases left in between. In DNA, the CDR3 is TGTGCCAGCAGCACGGATGTCATCTCGGGCGGTGGATTTACTGAAGCTTTCTTT. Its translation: CASSTDVISGGGFTEAFF.

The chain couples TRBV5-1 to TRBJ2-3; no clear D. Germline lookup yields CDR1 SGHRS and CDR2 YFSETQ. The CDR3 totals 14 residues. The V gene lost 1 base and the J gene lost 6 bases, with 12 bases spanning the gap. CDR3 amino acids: CASSLLAGPDTQYF. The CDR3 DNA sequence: TGCGCCAGCAGCTTGTTGGCAGGACCGGATACGCAGTATTTT.

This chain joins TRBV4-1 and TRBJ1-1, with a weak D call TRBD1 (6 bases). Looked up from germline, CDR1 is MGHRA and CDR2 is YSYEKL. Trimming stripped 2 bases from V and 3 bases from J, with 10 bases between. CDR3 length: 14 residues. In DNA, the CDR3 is TGCGCCAGCAGCCAACTGAGGGGGGACACTGAAGCTTTCTTT. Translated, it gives CASSQLRGDTEAFF.

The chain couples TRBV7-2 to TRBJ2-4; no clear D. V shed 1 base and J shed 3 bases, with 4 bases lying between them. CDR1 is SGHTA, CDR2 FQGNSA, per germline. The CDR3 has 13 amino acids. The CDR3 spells CASSLGDKNIQYF. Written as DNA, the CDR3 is TGTGCCAGCAGCTTAGGTGACAAAAACATTCAGTACTTC.

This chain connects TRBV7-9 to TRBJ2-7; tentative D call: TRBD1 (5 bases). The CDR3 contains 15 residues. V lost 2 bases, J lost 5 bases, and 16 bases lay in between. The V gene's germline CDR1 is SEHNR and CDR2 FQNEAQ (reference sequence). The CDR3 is CASSLTQQGTNEQYF. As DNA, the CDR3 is TGTGCCAGCAGCTTAACTCAGCAGGGTACCAACGAGCAGTACTTC.

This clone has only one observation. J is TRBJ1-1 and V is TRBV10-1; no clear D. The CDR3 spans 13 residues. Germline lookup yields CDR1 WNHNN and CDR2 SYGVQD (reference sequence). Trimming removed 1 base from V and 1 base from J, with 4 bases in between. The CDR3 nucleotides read TGCGCCAGCAGTGAGTTTGGGAACACTGAAGCTTTCTTT. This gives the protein CASSEFGNTEAFF.

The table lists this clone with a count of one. The CDR3 is CASRQSGTDPNEQFF. The CDR3 region has the DNA TGTGCCAGCAGACAATCCGGGACAGACCCTAATGAGCAGTTCTTC. The J gene is TRBJ2-1, the V gene TRBV12-1; the D call TRBD1 from the table was never checked on the DNA. TRBV12-1 corresponds to a pseudogene. The CDR3 covers 15 residues.

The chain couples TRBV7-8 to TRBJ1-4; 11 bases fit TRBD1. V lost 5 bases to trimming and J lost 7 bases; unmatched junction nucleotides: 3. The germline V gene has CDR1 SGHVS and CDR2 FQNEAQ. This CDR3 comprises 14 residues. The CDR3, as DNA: TGTGCCAGCAGCGGGACAGGGGGGGGTGAAAAACTGTTTTTT. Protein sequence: CASSGTGGGEKLFF.

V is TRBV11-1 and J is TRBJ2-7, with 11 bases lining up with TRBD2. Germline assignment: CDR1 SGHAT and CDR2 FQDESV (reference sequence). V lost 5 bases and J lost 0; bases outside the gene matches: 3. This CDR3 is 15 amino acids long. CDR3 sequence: CASSPSGRSSYEQYF. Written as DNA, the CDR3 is TGTGCCAGCAGCCCTAGCGGGAGGAGCTCCTACGAGCAGTACTTC.

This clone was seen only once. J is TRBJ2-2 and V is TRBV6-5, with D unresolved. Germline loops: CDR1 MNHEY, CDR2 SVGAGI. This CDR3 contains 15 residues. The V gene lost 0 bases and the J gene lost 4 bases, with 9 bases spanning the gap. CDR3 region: CASSYSTPSTGELFF. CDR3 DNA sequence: TGTGCCAGCAGTTACTCGACACCGTCCACCGGGGAGCTGTTTTTT.

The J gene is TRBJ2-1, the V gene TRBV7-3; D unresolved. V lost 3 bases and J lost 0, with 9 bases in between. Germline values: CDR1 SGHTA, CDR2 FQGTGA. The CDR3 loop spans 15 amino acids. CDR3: CASSLGLSSYNEQFF. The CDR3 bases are TGTGCCAGCAGCTTGGGGTTGAGCTCCTACAATGAGCAGTTCTTC. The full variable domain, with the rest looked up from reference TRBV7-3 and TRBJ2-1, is GAGVSQTPSNKVTEKGKYVELRCDPISGHTALYWYRQSLGQGPEFLIYFQGTGAADDSGLPNDRFFAVRPEGSVSTLKIQRTERGDSAVYLCASSLGLSSYNEQFFGPGTRLTVL.

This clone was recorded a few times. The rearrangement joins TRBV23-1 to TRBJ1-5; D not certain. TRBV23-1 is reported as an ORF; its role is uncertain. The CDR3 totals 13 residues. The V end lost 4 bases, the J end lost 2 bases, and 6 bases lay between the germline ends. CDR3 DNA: TGCGCCAGCAGTCCAGGCGGCAATCAGCCCCAGCATTTT. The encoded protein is CASSPGGNQPQHF.

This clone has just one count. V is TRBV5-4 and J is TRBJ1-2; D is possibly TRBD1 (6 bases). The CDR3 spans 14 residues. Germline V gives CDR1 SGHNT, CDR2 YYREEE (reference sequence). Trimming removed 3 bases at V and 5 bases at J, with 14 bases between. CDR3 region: CASSSTGTLYGYTF. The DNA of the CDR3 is TGTGCCAGCAGCTCAACAGGGACCCTTTATGGCTACACCTTC.

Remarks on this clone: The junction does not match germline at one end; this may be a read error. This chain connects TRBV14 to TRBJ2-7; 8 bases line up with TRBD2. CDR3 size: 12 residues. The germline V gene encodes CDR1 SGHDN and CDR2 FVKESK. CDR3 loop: CASSQDKAGVDF. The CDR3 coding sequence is TGTGCCAGCAGCCAAGATAAAGCGGGGGTGGACTTC.